A single sample gave rise to the 20 T cell receptor beta chains below, sequenced in a study of cytomegalovirus exposure and HLA in healthy donors. PCR involved 60 Vbeta and 13 Jbeta primers. The method was immunoSEQ multiplex PCR; TCRdb's version includes in-frame clones alone and lacks a portion of them. Of 110,000 to 150,000 clones listed, around 80% are singletons. Sequencing was carried out using PBMCs. The receptor set was obtained from a boy aged 2-15 years in good health and CMV-seronegative.

The CDR3 spells CASSLGGTGFVYEQYF. CDR3 coding DNA: TGTGCCAGCAGCTTAGGAGGGACAGGGTTTGTCTACGAGCAGTACTTC. V and J are TRBV7-2 and TRBJ2-7; 9 positions match TRBD1. This CDR3 is 16 amino acids long. Germline V gene sequence: CDR1 SGHTA, CDR2 FQGNSA. V trimming: 1 base; J trimming: 3 bases; junction bases outside the gene matches: 7.

This chain links TRBV5-1 with TRBJ1-1; D is undetermined. Germline V gene lookup returns CDR1 SGHRS and CDR2 YFSETQ. This CDR3 is built from 16 residues. V lost 0 bases, J lost 3 bases, and 15 bases lay in between. In DNA, the CDR3 is TGCGCCAGCAGCTTGGTCCTGACCAGGTTCGACACTGAAGCTTTCTTT. Translation: CASSLVLTRFDTEAFF.

This clone was counted between two and nine times. The rearrangement uses TRBV10-2 and TRBJ2-2; 8 positions match TRBD2. Trimming took 0 bases from V and 7 from J; bases not matched to a gene: 7. This CDR3 is 16 amino acids long. CDR1 and CDR2 from the germline V gene are WSHSY and SAAADI. The CDR3: CASSESGGALVGELFF. In DNA, the CDR3 is TGCGCCAGCAGTGAGTCCGGGGGGGCATTGGTCGGGGAGCTGTTTTTT.

V and J are TRBV21-1 and TRBJ2-3; the listed D gene, TRBD1, was not tested against the DNA. TRBV21-1 is assigned pseudogene status. The CDR3 contains 14 residues. The CDR3 DNA follows: TGTGCCAGCATCTCAGGTCGGTCAACAGATACGCAGTATTTT. This translates into CASISGRSTDTQYF.

The V and J genes are TRBV18 and TRBJ2-7; TRBD2 matches 8 bases. The CDR3 covers 14 residues. CDR1 and CDR2 (germline): KGHSH, LQKENI. With 3 bases clipped from V and 2 bases from J, the junction kept 3 bases outside the gene matches. CDR3 bases: TGTGCCAGCTCACCTGACGGGAGGGCCTACGAGCAGTACTTC. Translated, it gives CASSPDGRAYEQYF.

The chain links TRBV15 to TRBJ1-1; a weak D match, TRBD1 (6 bases). Germline V gene lookup returns CDR1 LNHNV and CDR2 YYDKDF (reference sequence). This CDR3 contains 14 residues. Trimming cost V 1 base and J 5 bases, with 11 bases left between them. The CDR3 loop reads CATSRVTGRTEAFF. The DNA of the CDR3 is TGTGCCACCAGCAGAGTAACAGGGCGGACTGAAGCTTTCTTT.

This rearrangement joins TRBV19 to TRBJ2-1, with D possibly being TRBD1 (6 bases). The V and J ends lost 2 bases and 6 bases respectively, with 17 bases between them. Germline CDR1 and CDR2: LNHDA and SQIVND (reference sequence). The length of the CDR3 is 16 residues. The DNA of the CDR3 is TGTGCCAGTAGTATATCGCCCCCAGGGGCGATCAATGAGCAGTTCTTC. It codes for CASSISPPGAINEQFF.

The chain uses TRBV13 and TRBJ2-3; 7 bases are a match to TRBD2. The ends lost 5 bases at V and 5 bases at J; junction bases unmatched: 16. Looked up from germline, CDR1 is PRHDT and CDR2 is FYEKMQ (reference sequence). The CDR3 is made up of 17 amino acids. The CDR3: CASSNPRDYSSQDTQYF. CDR3 coding DNA: TGTGCCAGCAGCAATCCCCGGGACTACTCCTCTCAAGATACGCAGTATTTT.

This chain uses TRBV19 with TRBJ2-7; 9 nucleotides align to TRBD1. Per the germline V gene, CDR1 is LNHDA and CDR2 is SQIVND (reference sequence). This CDR3 region has 15 residues. The V gene end was trimmed by 4 bases and the J gene end by 2 bases; junction bases not matched to a gene: 6. The DNA for the CDR3 is TGTGCCAGTAGTACGAATACAGGGGGCCCCTACGAGCAGTACTTC. This sequence encodes CASSTNTGGPYEQYF.

The chain recombines TRBV6-1 with TRBJ1-1; TRBD1 matches 9 bases. V trimming: 3 bases; J trimming: 2 bases; junction bases outside the gene matches: 7. This CDR3 has 16 amino acids. From germline, CDR1 is MNHNS and CDR2 SASEGT. The CDR3 region is CASSDRDRVLNTEAFF. The CDR3, as DNA: TGTGCCAGCAGTGACAGGGACAGGGTTCTTAACACTGAAGCTTTCTTT.

This clone has only one observation. Germline and junction disagree at one end, which may indicate a read error. V gene TRBV7-9 combines with J gene TRBJ2-7; TRBD2 matches 8 bases. CDR1 SEHNR and CDR2 FQNEAQ come from the germline V gene (reference sequence). The CDR3 consists of 18 residues. The CDR3 DNA is TGTTCCAGCAGCTCCCGACTAGCGCTAAGGGAGAGCTCCTACGAGCAGTACTTC. Residues: CSSSSRLALRESSYEQYF.

The V gene is TRBV30, the J gene TRBJ2-7; D is undetermined. Germline CDR1 and CDR2: GTSNPN and SVGIG (reference sequence). With 8 bases removed from V and 5 bases from J, the gap between germline ends came to 16 bases. There are 12 residues in the CDR3. The chain's CDR3 is CAGALSWDEQYF. CDR3 coding DNA: TGTGCCGGAGCCCTTTCATGGGACGAGCAGTACTTC.

This chain connects TRBV4-3 to TRBJ2-7; weak D call: TRBD2 (6 bases). CDR1 is LGHNA and CDR2 is YSLEER in the germline V gene. V gave up 0 bases and J gave up 0 bases, with 9 bases separating them. The CDR3 is made up of 15 amino acids. The CDR3 loop is CASSQDGTHSYEQYF. The CDR3 region has the DNA TGCGCCAGCAGCCAAGATGGGACTCACTCCTACGAGCAGTACTTC.

To note about this clone: The junction does not match germline at one end; this may be a read error. The chain uses TRBV5-4 and TRBJ2-1, with D maybe TRBD1 (6 bases). Germline CDR1 reads SGHNT; CDR2 reads YYREEE (reference sequence). The CDR3 spans 15 residues. DNA for the CDR3: TGTGCCAGCAGCTTGGATGGCAGGGGAGCAAGTGTGCAGCTCTTC. It is translated as CASSLDGRGASVQLF.

This chain links TRBV5-1 with TRBJ2-5; 7 nucleotides line up with TRBD1. The CDR3 covers 16 residues. Trimming at V came to 6 bases and at J to 1 base, leaving 12 bases not matched to a gene. CDR1 and CDR2 (germline): SGHRS, YFSETQ. This CDR3 reads CASTARLGTAQETQYF. The CDR3 nucleotides read TGCGCCAGCACCGCTAGGCTCGGGACAGCCCAAGAGACCCAGTACTTC. The full variable domain, completed using reference TRBV5-1 and TRBJ2-5, is KAGVTQTPRYLIKTRGQQVTLSCSPISGHRSVSWYQQTPGQGLQFLFEYFSETQRNKGNFPGRFSGRQFSNSRSEMNVSTLELGDSALYLCASTARLGTAQETQYFGPGTRLLVL.

CDR3 bases: TGTGCCTGGTCCACGGAGGGTTACGAGCAGTACTTC. Translation: CAWSTEGYEQYF. V usage is TRBV30 and J usage is TRBJ2-7; tentative D call: TRBD2 (6 bases). This CDR3 has 12 residues. CDR1 is GTSNPN and CDR2 is SVGIG in the germline V gene (reference sequence). V gave up 5 bases and J gave up 4 bases, with 12 bases separating them.

This sequence joins TRBV27 and TRBJ2-7, with 7 positions matching TRBD1. The CDR3 is 15 residues long. The germline V gene encodes CDR1 MNHEY and CDR2 SMNVEV (reference sequence). V trimming: 7 bases; J trimming: 2 bases; junction bases outside the gene matches: 11. The CDR3 loop reads CASTLHRGRAYEQYF. The CDR3 bases are TGTGCCAGCACCCTACACAGGGGAAGGGCCTACGAGCAGTACTTC.

The V and J genes are TRBV6-4 and TRBJ1-6; D is possibly TRBD1 (5 bases). Germline CDR1 MRHNA, CDR2 SNTAGT. The CDR3 runs to 15 residues. V lost 5 bases, J lost 8 bases, and 16 bases lay in between. CDR3 amino acids: CASSRGNFADSPLHF. In DNA, the CDR3 is TGTGCCAGCAGTCGGGGGAATTTCGCCGATTCACCCCTCCACTTT.

This clone was detected only a few times. The chain uses TRBV30 and TRBJ2-7; D is unclear. V lost 1 base to trimming and J lost 3 bases, with 4 bases between them. The germline V gene encodes CDR1 GTSNPN and CDR2 SVGIG (reference sequence). The CDR3 covers 11 residues. CDR3 sequence: CAWSELYEQYF. The CDR3 nucleotides are TGTGCCTGGAGTGAACTCTACGAGCAGTACTTC.

In its sample, this clone was seen a few times. This chain uses TRBV28 with TRBJ1-5; D ambiguous. V lost 4 bases, J lost 1 base, and 17 bases lay in between. This CDR3 spans 17 amino acids. Germline CDR1 reads MDHEN; CDR2 reads SYDVKM. The CDR3, as DNA: TGTGCCAGCAGTTCCCCCCCGACACCGATCAGCAATCAGCCCCAGCATTTT. Its translation is CASSSPPTPISNQPQHF.